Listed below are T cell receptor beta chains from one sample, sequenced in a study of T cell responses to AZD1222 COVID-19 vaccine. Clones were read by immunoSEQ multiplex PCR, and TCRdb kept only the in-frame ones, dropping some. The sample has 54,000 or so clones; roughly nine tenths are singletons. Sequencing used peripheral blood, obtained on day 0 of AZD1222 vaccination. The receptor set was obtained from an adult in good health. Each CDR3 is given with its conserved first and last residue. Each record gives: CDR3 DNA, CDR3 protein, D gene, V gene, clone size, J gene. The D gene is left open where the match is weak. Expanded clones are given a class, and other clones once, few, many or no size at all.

CDR3 DNA: TGTGCCAGCAGGGAGACAACAGGTGAAAATCAGCCCCAGCATTTT
CDR3 protein: CASRETTGENQPQHF
D gene: .
V gene: TRBV6-5
clone size: .
J gene: TRBJ1-5

CDR3 DNA: TGTGCCAGTAGTATTCTCGGACAGGGAGTGAACGAGCAGTACTTC
CDR3 protein: CASSILGQGVNEQYF
D gene: TRBD1
V gene: TRBV19
clone size: .
J gene: TRBJ2-7

CDR3 DNA: TGTGCCAGCAGCGTAGGAAATAGCGGGAGAACAGATACGCAGTATTTT
CDR3 protein: CASSVGNSGRTDTQYF
D gene: TRBD2
V gene: TRBV9
clone size: .
J gene: TRBJ2-3

CDR3 DNA: TGCGCCAGCAGCTTGGGGGACTCCTTAGGCGCCGGGGAGCTGTTTTTT
CDR3 protein: CASSLGDSLGAGELFF
D gene: .
V gene: TRBV5-1
clone size: .
J gene: TRBJ2-2

CDR3 DNA: TGCAGCGTTGAGGGTCAGGGCACCAAGGGTGGCTACACCTTC
CDR3 protein: CSVEGQGTKGGYTF
D gene: .
V gene: TRBV29-1
clone size: few
J gene: TRBJ1-2

CDR3 DNA: TGTGCCAGCAGGGGACAGGGGGCTAACAATCAGCCCCAGCATTTT
CDR3 protein: CASRGQGANNQPQHF
D gene: TRBD1
V gene: TRBV6-5
clone size: few
J gene: TRBJ1-5

CDR3 DNA: TGTGCCAGCAGTCCATCGGAAAACAATGAGCAGTTCTTC
CDR3 protein: CASSPSENNEQFF
D gene: .
V gene: TRBV12-3/TRBV12-4
clone size: .
J gene: TRBJ2-1

CDR3 DNA: TGCGCCAGCAGGGCAACAGGGGGCCGGTCCGGGGAGCTGTTTTTT
CDR3 protein: CASRATGGRSGELFF
D gene: TRBD1
V gene: TRBV5-1
clone size: once
J gene: TRBJ2-2

CDR3 DNA: TGTGCCAGCACACTAAAAGAGACCCAGTACTTC
CDR3 protein: CASTLKETQYF
D gene: .
V gene: TRBV2
clone size: .
J gene: TRBJ2-5

CDR3 DNA: TGCGCCAGCAGTGACCCCGGGACAGGGAACACTGAAGCTTTCTTT
CDR3 protein: CASSDPGTGNTEAFF
D gene: TRBD1
V gene: TRBV10-1
clone size: .
J gene: TRBJ1-1

CDR3 DNA: TGCGCCAGCAGCCAAGGAGGGGCGGAAAACGAGCAGTACTTC
CDR3 protein: CASSQGGAENEQYF
D gene: .
V gene: TRBV4-1
clone size: few
J gene: TRBJ2-7

CDR3 DNA: TGTGCCAGCAGCTTGGCCACAGGGTTCACCGGGGAGCTGTTTTTT
CDR3 protein: CASSLATGFTGELFF
D gene: .
V gene: TRBV5-5
clone size: .
J gene: TRBJ2-2

CDR3 DNA: TGTGCCAGCAGCTTAGACACCGGGGGCTACACCTTC
CDR3 protein: CASSLDTGGYTF
D gene: .
V gene: TRBV7-2
clone size: few
J gene: TRBJ1-2

CDR3 DNA: TGTGCCAGTAGTCCCGGACAGGGAGATTACTTGAACACTGAAGCTTTCTTT
CDR3 protein: CASSPGQGDYLNTEAFF
D gene: TRBD1
V gene: TRBV19
clone size: .
J gene: TRBJ1-1

CDR3 DNA: TGTGCCAGCAGGACCGCTATGAACACTGAAGCTTTCTTT
CDR3 protein: CASRTAMNTEAFF
D gene: .
V gene: TRBV6-5
clone size: .
J gene: TRBJ1-1

CDR3 DNA: TGCGCCAGCAGCTTGGCCAGTGGGACTAGCGGCAGCACAGATACGCAGTATTTT
CDR3 protein: CASSLASGTSGSTDTQYF
D gene: TRBD2
V gene: TRBV5-1
clone size: once
J gene: TRBJ2-3

CDR3 DNA: TGTGCCAGCAGTTTATTTCGCCTAGCGGGAGCCTACAATGAGCAGTTCTTC
CDR3 protein: CASSLFRLAGAYNEQFF
D gene: TRBD2
V gene: TRBV27
clone size: .
J gene: TRBJ2-1

CDR3 DNA: TGTGCCAGCAGCCACCACGGACAGGGAGGCAATCAGCCCCAGCATTTT
CDR3 protein: CASSHHGQGGNQPQHF
D gene: TRBD1
V gene: TRBV27
clone size: .
J gene: TRBJ1-5

CDR3 DNA: TGTGCCAGCAGCGCTCCTGTCGGACTGAGCTCCTACGAGCAGTACTTC
CDR3 protein: CASSAPVGLSSYEQYF
D gene: .
V gene: TRBV11-2
clone size: .
J gene: TRBJ2-7

CDR3 DNA: TGTGCCAGCAGCTTAGAACTAGCGGGAGACGAGCAGTACTTC
CDR3 protein: CASSLELAGDEQYF
D gene: TRBD2
V gene: TRBV5-4
clone size: .
J gene: TRBJ2-7